The source of this TCR beta chain is a study of cytomegalovirus exposure and HLA in healthy donors. About the study: Among the 398 genotyped donors, 65% to 90% were placed in the Caucasian-associated ancestry cluster.

Researchers ran the PCR with 60 Vbeta and 13 Jbeta primers. Produced via immunoSEQ multiplex PCR; TCRdb's table is partial and in-frame only. The table records some 180,000 clones, around 75% of them present only once. The CDR3 consists of 13 residues. Germline CDR1 reads GTSNPN; CDR2 reads SVGIG (reference sequence). Trimming stripped 3 bases from V and 8 bases from J, with 15 bases between. This clonotype originated in a female donor in good health and CMV-seronegative. Sequences were obtained from PBMCs. This chain links TRBV30 with TRBJ2-3; tentatively, D is TRBD2 (6 bases). CDR3 sequence: CAWRQKPGGTQYF. CDR3 coding DNA: TGTGCCTGGAGACAGAAACCCGGGGGTACGCAGTATTTT.